This T cell receptor (beta chain) was sequenced for a study of cytomegalovirus exposure and HLA in healthy donors. Regarding the study as a whole: Sequencing probably produced one cluster of sequence variants that were highly shared. Some V segments could not be told apart, so they were left out, TRBV6-2 and TRBV6-3 among them. The authors later linked a missense DCLRE1C variant to TCR beta V- and J-gene trimming.

This clone was counted once. Its antigen remains unidentified. The junction differs from germline at one of its ends, possibly a read error. The same CDR3 can be traced to other DNA sequences in this sample. PCR was performed using 60 Vbeta and 13 Jbeta primers. The data were produced by immunoSEQ multiplex PCR, yet TCRdb's version contains in-frame clones alone and is incomplete. The sample lists about 130,000 clones; roughly 80% were seen once. CDR1 is SSHAT and CDR2 is FNYEAQ in the germline V gene (reference sequence). The CDR3 loop spans 14 amino acids. V is TRBV7-7 and J is TRBJ2-5; TRBD1 is a possible D gene (5 bases). This receptor was identified in a man younger than 40 in good health and CMV-seropositive. Sample: PBMCs. The CDR3 is CASSLGHSQETQYF. CDR3 nucleotides: TGCGCCAGCAGCTTAGGACACAGCCAAGAGACCCAGTACTTC.